These T cell receptor beta chains were read from a single sample in a study of cytomegalovirus exposure and HLA in healthy donors. Some clones are missing from TCRdb's copy, which holds only in-frame ones; the method was immunoSEQ multiplex PCR. The data contain fewer than 200,000 clones, 73% of them seen just once; the ten biggest clones take up approximately 5.1%. The sample taken for sequencing was PBMCs. These receptors all stem from a woman aged 18-35 years in good health and CMV-seropositive. Both conserved end residues are part of each CDR3. D genes are given only for firm matches. Expanded clones get a size class; other rows say once, few or many, or leave the size out.

CASSLLSQAHYEQYF	TGTGCCAGCAGCTTACTCTCACAGGCCCACTACGAGCAGTACTTC	.	TRBV7-2	TRBJ2-7	.	15
CASSVGAGSYEQYF	TGTGCCAGCAGCGTAGGGGCGGGGTCCTACGAGCAGTACTTC	.	TRBV9	TRBJ2-7	.	14
CASSLTSGGQETQYF	TGTGCCAGCAGCTTGACTAGCGGGGGCCAAGAGACCCAGTACTTC	TRBD2	TRBV7-3	TRBJ2-5	.	15
CASSRDRVIRGEAFF	TGTGCCAGCAGTCGGGACAGGGTGATTCGCGGTGAAGCTTTCTTT	TRBD1	TRBV6-5	TRBJ1-1	.	15
CASSPGQGGVYEQYF	TGTGCCAGCAGCCCCGGACAGGGAGGGGTCTACGAGCAGTACTTC	.	TRBV6-1	TRBJ2-7	.	15
CASSDRDTGELFF	TGTGCCAGCAGTGACCGGGACACCGGGGAGCTGTTTTTT	.	TRBV9	TRBJ2-2	.	13
CASSEWRLSHATQYF	TGCGCCAGCAGTGAGTGGAGACTTTCCCACGCTACGCAGTATTTT	.	TRBV10-2	TRBJ2-3	few	15
CASCVTSTDTQYF	TGTGCCAGCTGTGTCACTAGCACAGATACGCAGTATTTT	.	TRBV7-9	TRBJ2-3	.	13
CASSISTGGIYGYTF	TGTGCCAGTAGTATCTCGACAGGGGGCATCTATGGCTACACCTTC	TRBD1	TRBV19	TRBJ1-2	.	15
CASSGTGPRSYEQYF	TGCGCCAGCAGTGGGACAGGGCCCCGCTCCTACGAGCAGTACTTC	TRBD1	TRBV10-2	TRBJ2-7	.	15
CASSLEAGGYEQYF	TGTGCCAGCAGCTTGGAGGCAGGGGGCTACGAGCAGTACTTC	TRBD1	TRBV5-6	TRBJ2-7	.	14
CASSQGQGWELFF	TGCGCCAGCAGCCAAGGACAGGGCTGGGAGCTGTTTTTT	TRBD1	TRBV4-3	TRBJ2-2	.	13
CASSPLTGEYYEQYF	TGTGCCAGCAGCCCCCTCACAGGCGAGTACTACGAGCAGTACTTC	.	TRBV7-2	TRBJ2-7	.	15
CASSYSLTYNSPLHF	TGTGCCAGCAGTTACTCTTTAACCTATAATTCACCCCTCCACTTT	.	TRBV6-6	TRBJ1-6	.	15
CASSEPPSGGAETQYF	TGTGCCAGCAGTGAACCCCCTAGCGGGGGGGCAGAGACCCAGTACTTC	TRBD2	TRBV25-1	TRBJ2-5	.	16
CASSYGQEVGELFF	TGTGCCAGCAGCTACGGACAGGAGGTCGGGGAGCTGTTTTTT	TRBD1	TRBV11-2	TRBJ2-2	.	14
CASSYSSSGNTEAFF	TGTGCCAGCAGTTACTCGTCGTCAGGGAACACTGAAGCTTTCTTT	.	TRBV6-5	TRBJ1-1	.	15
CASSVEAGTDTQYF	TGTGCCAGCAGCGTAGAGGCGGGCACAGATACGCAGTATTTT	.	TRBV9	TRBJ2-3	once	14
CASSQVLGISYNEQFF	TGTGCCAGCAGCCAAGTACTAGGCATCTCCTACAATGAGCAGTTCTTC	.	TRBV14	TRBJ2-1	.	16
CASRQGAPGAYTGELFF	TGTGCCAGCCGCCAGGGGGCCCCGGGCGCATACACCGGGGAGCTGTTTTTT	TRBD1	TRBV27	TRBJ2-2	few	17
CASSLAGGPYEQYF	TGCGCCAGCAGCTTAGCGGGGGGGCCCTACGAGCAGTACTTC	TRBD2	TRBV5-1	TRBJ2-7	.	14
CASSPLSGGRYEQYF	TGTGCCAGCAGCCCGCTTAGCGGGGGTCGCTACGAGCAGTACTTC	TRBD2	TRBV4-2	TRBJ2-7	.	15
CASSLVRLADYNEQFF	TGTGCCAGCAGCTTAGTCCGACTCGCGGACTACAATGAGCAGTTCTTC	.	TRBV7-8	TRBJ2-1	.	16
CASSFLGTVGFKPGNTIYF	TGTGCCAGCTCATTCTTAGGGACAGTGGGATTTAAGCCTGGAAACACCATATATTTT	TRBD1	TRBV18	TRBJ1-3	.	19
CASSMSLAGIEQYF	TGTGCCAGTAGTATGAGCCTAGCGGGGATCGAGCAGTACTTC	TRBD2	TRBV19	TRBJ2-7	.	14
CASSNAGTGYEKLFF	TGTGCCAGCAGCAACGCAGGGACAGGGTATGAAAAACTGTTTTTT	TRBD1	TRBV9	TRBJ1-4	.	15
CASSVEGDFYGGSSYNEQFF	TGTGCCAGCAGCGTAGAGGGAGACTTTTACGGGGGGAGCTCCTACAATGAGCAGTTCTTC	TRBD2	TRBV9	TRBJ2-1	.	20
CASKPTDSPYEQYF	TGTGCCAGCAAACCCACTGACTCGCCCTACGAGCAGTACTTC	.	TRBV2	TRBJ2-7	once	14
CASSLVAHPGGEQYF	TGTGCCAGCAGCTTGGTGGCCCACCCCGGGGGTGAGCAGTACTTC	.	TRBV5-4	TRBJ2-7	few	15
CASSSPGQGVGGYTF	TGTGCCAGCAGTTCGCCGGGACAGGGAGTGGGTGGCTACACCTTC	TRBD1	TRBV6-6	TRBJ1-2	few	15
CASSLSRTGHNQPQHF	TGTGCCAGCAGCTTGTCTCGTACAGGCCACAATCAGCCCCAGCATTTT	.	TRBV5-5	TRBJ1-5	.	16
CASSRDYEQYF	TGCGCCAGCAGCCGGGACTACGAGCAGTACTTC	.	TRBV5-1	TRBJ2-7	.	11
CASSSAGAAYNEQFF	TGTGCCAGCAGCTCAGCAGGGGCGGCCTACAATGAGCAGTTCTTC	.	TRBV7-2	TRBJ2-1	.	15
CASSLAKGRKFF	TGTGCCAGCAGCTTAGCGAAGGGGCGCAAGTTCTTC	.	TRBV11-3	TRBJ2-1	.	12
CASSVPGLVGELFF	TGTGCCAGCAGTGTACCAGGGTTAGTGGGGGAGCTGTTTTTT	.	TRBV25-1	TRBJ2-2	.	14
CASSLTGAGNTEAFF	TGCGCCAGCAGCTTGACAGGGGCGGGGAACACTGAAGCTTTCTTT	TRBD1	TRBV5-1	TRBJ1-1	.	15
CASRSDSNTEAFF	TGTGCCAGCAGGAGTGATTCGAACACTGAAGCTTTCTTT	.	TRBV6-1	TRBJ1-1	.	13
CASSQKRGVTDTQYF	TGCGCCAGCAGCCAAAAGCGGGGCGTAACAGATACGCAGTATTTT	TRBD2	TRBV4-1	TRBJ2-3	.	15
CAWSPGQDNSPLHF	TGTGCCTGGAGTCCCGGACAAGATAATTCACCCCTCCACTTT	.	TRBV30	TRBJ1-6	.	14
CASGLVGSGSNTGELFF	TGTGCTAGTGGTTTGGTCGGTTCAGGCTCGAACACCGGGGAGCTGTTTTTT	.	TRBV12-5	TRBJ2-2	.	17
CASSPDGLGTDTQYF	TGTGCCAGCAGTCCCGACGGGTTAGGCACAGATACGCAGTATTTT	.	TRBV28	TRBJ2-3	.	15
CASGIAGGPYEQYF	TGTGCCAGCGGCATAGCGGGGGGCCCATACGAGCAGTACTTC	TRBD2	TRBV27	TRBJ2-7	few	14
CASSGPTEQYF	TGTGCCAGCAGCGGGCCTACCGAGCAGTACTTC	.	TRBV5-6	TRBJ2-7	once	11
CASSSGSGEQFF	TGTGCCAGCAGCTCGGGTAGCGGGGAGCAGTTCTTC	TRBD2	TRBV13	TRBJ2-1	.	12
CASSLGGSGANVLTF	TGTGCCAGCAGCCTCGGAGGCTCTGGGGCCAACGTCCTGACTTTC	.	TRBV4-2	TRBJ2-6	.	15
CASSHRLANEQFF	TGTGCCAGCAGCCACAGACTAGCCAATGAGCAGTTCTTC	TRBD2	TRBV14	TRBJ2-1	.	13
CASSARDSSGNTIYF	TGTGCCAGCAGCGCACGGGACAGCTCTGGAAACACCATATATTTT	TRBD1	TRBV9	TRBJ1-3	few	15
CASSPTDRIYEQYF	TGTGCCAGCTCACCTACGGACAGAATCTACGAGCAGTACTTC	.	TRBV18	TRBJ2-7	.	14
CASSVYRGDTQYF	TGTGCCAGCAGCGTGTACAGGGGCGATACGCAGTATTTT	TRBD1	TRBV9	TRBJ2-3	once	13
CASRNRVAQPQHF	TGTGCCAGCAGGAACAGGGTGGCTCAGCCCCAGCATTTT	.	TRBV6-5	TRBJ1-5	.	13
CASSPGTANNEKLFF	TGTGCCAGCAGCCCAGGGACAGCCAATAATGAAAAACTGTTTTTT	TRBD1	TRBV7-2	TRBJ1-4	.	15
CASSLGEGGNQPQHF	TGCGCCAGCAGCTTGGGTGAGGGCGGAAATCAGCCCCAGCATTTT	.	TRBV5-1	TRBJ1-5	.	15
CASRGPGQTYEQYF	TGTGCCAGCCGAGGGCCTGGGCAGACCTACGAGCAGTACTTC	.	TRBV6-6	TRBJ2-7	.	14